Listed below are T cell receptor beta chains from one sample, sequenced in a study of blood T cell repertoires in COVID-19. Clones were sequenced by immunoSEQ multiplex PCR, and TCRdb holds only the in-frame ones, with some missing. The profile shows roughly 130,000 clones, approximately 88% of them singletons. Specimen: peripheral blood. These receptors originate from a man aged 60 to 69 with active or convalescent COVID-19. Both conserved end residues are trimmed from each CDR3. The order of the fields is J gene, V gene, CDR3 protein.

>TRBJ2-2|TRBV7-9
ATEFGELF
>TRBJ1-3|TRBV14
ASSQPGSSGNTIY
>TRBJ1-4|TRBV7-8
ASRPRRGPNEKLF
>TRBJ2-7|TRBV12-3/TRBV12-4
ASSTGTDYEQY
>TRBJ1-4|TRBV7-9
ASSPGQGSEKLF
>TRBJ1-2|TRBV6-6
AGGRDYGYT
>TRBJ2-1|TRBV30
AWSVGRDYQYNEQF
>TRBJ1-4|TRBV28
ASSLQGLREKLF
>TRBJ2-5|TRBV24-1
ATSDLRGQGRETQY
>TRBJ1-2|TRBV3-1/TRBV3-2
ASSDDRVNYGYT
>TRBJ2-6|TRBV3-1/TRBV3-2
ASSRTGGVGLSGANVLT
>TRBJ2-7|TRBV6-5
ASRELIIYEQY
>TRBJ1-5|TRBV27
ASSLSYGSNQPQH
>TRBJ2-7|TRBV11-1
ASSLVGQGSYEQY
>TRBJ2-7|TRBV7-9
ASSLTSSYEQY
>TRBJ2-4|TRBV3-1/TRBV3-2
ASSRATQGTGKNIQY
>TRBJ1-4|TRBV21-1
ASSPRTGRLKKLF
>TRBJ2-7|TRBV3-1/TRBV3-2
ASTQGGLYEQY
>TRBJ1-1|TRBV6-1
ASSEKDRGRVLDTEAF
>TRBJ1-5|TRBV10-1
ASNLATYQPQH
>TRBJ2-2|TRBV7-3
ASSSIGLAGSTGELF
>TRBJ2-1|TRBV18
ASSPLGLAGSEQF
>TRBJ2-2|TRBV11-1
ASSLSGSDTGELF
>TRBJ1-1|TRBV10-3
AIRSREANTEAF
>TRBJ2-1|TRBV11-2
ASSLDLVVNEQF
>TRBJ2-3|TRBV16
ASSRTFLGREDTQY
>TRBJ2-7|TRBV5-5
ASSLVQGASLASRYEQY
>TRBJ2-5|TRBV24-1
ATSLQGAGETQY
>TRBJ2-3|TRBV4-2
ASSQDAVLAAPTDTQY
>TRBJ2-5|TRBV5-1
ASSPGQNDETQY